This TCR beta chain comes out of a study of blood T cell repertoires in COVID-19. Study in general: The United States, Italy and Spain provided the acute and convalescent COVID-19 samples. T cells, B-cell-depleted T cells, or PBMCs supplied cDNA or gDNA.

This table comes from immunoSEQ multiplex PCR, and its TCRdb copy is limited to in-frame clones, with some not included. This table holds roughly 230,000 clones, nearly 95% found once. Per the germline V gene, CDR1 is SGHTA and CDR2 is FQGNSA. Trimming left V 2 bases short and J 0 bases short, with 9 bases between. The CDR3 is 15 residues long. The genes are TRBV7-2 and TRBJ2-3; TRBD2 might be the D (6 bases). The origin of this receptor is a man aged 30 to 45 with COVID-19, enrolled during active disease. The material sequenced was peripheral blood. The CDR3 loop is CASSLTGLSTDTQYF. The CDR3 DNA sequence: TGTGCCAGCAGCTTAACGGGACTCAGCACAGATACGCAGTATTTT. The whole variable domain, filled in from reference TRBV7-2 and TRBJ2-3, reads GAGVSQSPSNKVTEKGKDVELRCDPISGHTALYWYRQSLGQGLEFLIYFQGNSAPDKSGLPSDRFSAERTGGSVSTLTIQRTQQEDSAVYLCASSLTGLSTDTQYFGPGTRLTVL.